The entry that follows covers one TCR beta chain sequence. Its specificity is unknown. The data originate from a study of cytomegalovirus exposure and HLA in healthy donors. Background on the study: As an earlier analysis found, about 179 million T cells yielded 90 million to 140 million unique TCR beta sequences. General study points: Later analysis placed DRB1 highest and HLA-C lowest in TCR association rates, which differed by HLA locus. Accounts indicate the classifier identified cytomegalovirus status with strong specificity and sensitivity.

Trimming removed 3 bases at V and 8 bases at J, with 19 bases between. The V gene's germline CDR1 is MGHDK and CDR2 SYGVNS. CDR3 length equals 16 residues. The PCR made use of 60 Vbeta and 13 Jbeta primers. Data came from immunoSEQ multiplex PCR; TCRdb stores just in-frame clones and leaves some out. The sample shows about 120,000 clones, less than 85% of them seen only once. This receptor was obtained from a male donor in good health and CMV-seronegative. Sequencing was performed on PBMCs. This rearrangement joins TRBV25-1 to TRBJ1-4; D unclear. The CDR3 region has the DNA TGTGCCAGCAGTGATCACGGGGAGAGGGCCAGCGAAAAACTGTTTTTT. Its translation: CASSDHGERASEKLFF.